This T cell receptor (beta chain) was sequenced during a study of identical twins (dated by TCRdb to 2016 to 2017). Describing the broader study: The study deep-sequenced TCR alpha and beta repertoires from monozygotic twins, unrelated adults of various ages and cord blood to test whether fetal clonotypes persist. Replicate twin experiments were performed at different times using different library preparation protocols to rule out contamination.

Every donor was a healthy Caucasian. The twin cohort consisted of three pairs of female monozygotic twins, all aged about 18 to 30 years. The RNA used for TCR libraries was isolated from peripheral blood mononuclear cells. This clonotype has more than one count but fewer than ten. This clone's antigen is unknown. There are no base qualities to consult, and no much larger clone falls within one base. The junction shows trimming of 3 bases on V and 4 bases on J, plus 21 bases between the germline ends. As encoded in the germline V gene, CDR1 is MDHEN while CDR2 is SYDVKM. Including cysteine and phenylalanine, the CDR3 has 17 amino acids. The read is trimmed to its CDR3 DNA, 51 bases read in frame from base 1. To prepare the library, 5' RACE was applied. Sequencing was carried out with an Illumina HiSeq 2000. Template switching added a universal primer binding site, and the final cDNA carried a unique molecular identifier that allowed TCR cDNA molecules to be counted accurately. First-strand cDNA for TCR alpha and beta chains was synthesized from specific primers in the conserved constant-segment region. To control for contamination, every cDNA library carried two barcodes: a SMART-Mk sample barcode plus Illumina barcodes. TruSeq adapter sequences along with Illumina sample barcodes were introduced in two successive PCR steps. Sequencing of the TCR alpha and beta cDNA libraries was done on the Illumina HiSeq platform using custom primers. Turning to the authors' computational methods: MiGEC was used to process raw reads and extract unique molecular identifiers, and MiXCR was used to find CDR3 positions. For each individual, recombination models were inferred using an EM algorithm with the repgenHMM and IGoR tools. The analysis of shared clonotypes was done with the tcR package in R, with sharing normalized by the product of cloneset sizes. Out-of-frame nonproductive sequences were analyzed to study raw recombination free of thymic and clonal selection effects. TCRdb reprocessing: public reads trimmed at Q25 with fastp, clones called with MiXCR, in-frame beta chains kept. For every CDR3 protein sequence, its rows merge into one entry that carries the most common genes and DNA. What appears here as the V and J calls and clone size reflects TCRdb's work, not the paper's. The sample profile shows nearly 900,000 distinct CDR3 sequences; about 12% of them were found once. About 1.6% of the sample is held by the ten biggest clonotypes.

Overall study outcomes, separate from this receptor: Invariant T cells such as MAIT and iNKT could partly confound zero-insertion analyses, though diverse VJ usage argued against this for most clonotypes. In beta out-of-frame sequences, excess twin sharing was weaker, because having fewer shared sequences lowered the signal-to-noise ratio. In monozygotic twins, recombination models systematically underestimated out-of-frame TCR alpha sharing, but the models matched the sharing seen between unrelated individuals. Fewer insertions were carried by abundant cord blood beta clonotypes; a weaker similar trend was observed in young adult naive repertoires, while no such trend was observed in memory repertoires. Conclusions relied on cross-sectional statistical analysis, since the same donors could not be followed over many years. Compared with coincidental sharing between unrelated individuals, out-of-frame TCR alpha sequences shared between twins had an excess of sequences with low generation probability.

In addition, the sample was reused for a study of yellow fever vaccine responses in identical twins. Drawing on the second study: The authors reported that the T cell response to vaccination in identical twins appeared partly convergent and partly personalized. Focusing on identical twins, the study followed the T cell clones that responded to the vaccine, and did so with precision.

The rearranged chain carries TRBV28 and TRBJ1-1; the D gene is perhaps TRBD1, on 5 matching bases. This TCR was sampled from a woman aged 18-30 years in good health. Sample: PBMCs. The nucleotide sequence reads TGTGCCAGCAGTTTTTCCGGCGGGGCCTATATGGGCACTGAAGCTTTCTTT. This encodes CASSFSGGAYMGTEAFF.